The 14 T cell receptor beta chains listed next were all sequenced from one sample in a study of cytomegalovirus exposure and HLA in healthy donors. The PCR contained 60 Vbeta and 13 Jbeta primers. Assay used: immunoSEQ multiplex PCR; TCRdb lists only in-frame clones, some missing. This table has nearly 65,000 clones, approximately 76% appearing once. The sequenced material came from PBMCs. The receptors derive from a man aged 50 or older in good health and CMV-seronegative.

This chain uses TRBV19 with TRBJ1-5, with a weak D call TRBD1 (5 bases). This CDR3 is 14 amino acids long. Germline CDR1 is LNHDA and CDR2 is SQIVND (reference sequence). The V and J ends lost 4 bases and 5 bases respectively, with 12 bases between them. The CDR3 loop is CASSKGSKDQPQHF. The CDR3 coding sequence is TGTGCCAGTAGTAAGGGGTCCAAGGATCAGCCCCAGCATTTT.

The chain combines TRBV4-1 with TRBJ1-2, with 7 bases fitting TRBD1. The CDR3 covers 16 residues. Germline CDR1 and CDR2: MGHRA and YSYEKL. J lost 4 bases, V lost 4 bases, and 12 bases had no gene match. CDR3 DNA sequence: TGCGCCAGCAGCCCCGAGAGACAGGGTAAAATCTATGGCTACACCTTC. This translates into CASSPERQGKIYGYTF.

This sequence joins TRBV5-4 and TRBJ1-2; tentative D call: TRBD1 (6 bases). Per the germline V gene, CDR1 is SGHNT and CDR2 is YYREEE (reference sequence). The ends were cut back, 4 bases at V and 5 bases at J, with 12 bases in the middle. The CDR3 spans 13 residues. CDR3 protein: CASSLGRGYGYTF. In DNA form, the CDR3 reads TGTGCCAGCAGCCTAGGCAGGGGATATGGCTACACCTTC.

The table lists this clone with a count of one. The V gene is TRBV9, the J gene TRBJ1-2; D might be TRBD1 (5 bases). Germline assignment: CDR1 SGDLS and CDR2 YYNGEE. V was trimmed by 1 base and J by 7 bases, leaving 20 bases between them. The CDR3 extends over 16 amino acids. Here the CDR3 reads CASSVRPVGGDGGYTF. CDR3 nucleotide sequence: TGTGCCAGCAGCGTAAGGCCGGTAGGAGGGGACGGTGGCTACACCTTC.

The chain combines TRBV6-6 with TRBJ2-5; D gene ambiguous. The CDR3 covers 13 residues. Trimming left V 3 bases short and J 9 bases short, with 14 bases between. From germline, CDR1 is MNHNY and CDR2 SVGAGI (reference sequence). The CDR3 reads CASSYTTRLAQYF. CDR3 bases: TGTGCCAGCAGTTATACAACGAGGTTGGCCCAGTACTTC.

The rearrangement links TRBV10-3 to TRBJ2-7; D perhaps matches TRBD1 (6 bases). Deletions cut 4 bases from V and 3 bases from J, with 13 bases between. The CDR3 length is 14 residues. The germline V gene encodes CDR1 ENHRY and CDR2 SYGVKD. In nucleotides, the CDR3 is TGTGCCATCAGTGGTACAGGGACATACTACGAGCAGTACTTC. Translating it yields CAISGTGTYYEQYF.

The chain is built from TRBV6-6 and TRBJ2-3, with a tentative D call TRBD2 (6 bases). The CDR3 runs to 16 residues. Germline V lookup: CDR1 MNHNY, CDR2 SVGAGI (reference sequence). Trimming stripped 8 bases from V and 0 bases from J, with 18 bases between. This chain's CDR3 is CASRTGGPLSTDTQYF. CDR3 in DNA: TGTGCCAGCCGAACCGGGGGTCCACTTAGCACAGATACGCAGTATTTT.

Here the CDR3 reads CASRKRESYEQYF. The CDR3 nucleotides are TGTGCCAGCAGGAAGCGTGAGTCCTACGAGCAGTACTTC. The gene calls are TRBV27 and TRBJ2-7; D call uncertain. The V gene lost 6 bases and the J gene lost 1 base, with 10 bases spanning the gap. CDR1 is MNHEY, CDR2 SMNVEV, per germline (reference sequence). This CDR3 region has 13 residues.

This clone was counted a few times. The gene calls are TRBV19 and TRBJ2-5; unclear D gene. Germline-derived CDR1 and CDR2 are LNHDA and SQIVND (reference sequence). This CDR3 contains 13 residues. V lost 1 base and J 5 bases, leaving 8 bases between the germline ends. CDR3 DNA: TGTGCCAGTAGTATAGTGCTGAGGGAGACCCAGTACTTC. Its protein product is CASSIVLRETQYF.

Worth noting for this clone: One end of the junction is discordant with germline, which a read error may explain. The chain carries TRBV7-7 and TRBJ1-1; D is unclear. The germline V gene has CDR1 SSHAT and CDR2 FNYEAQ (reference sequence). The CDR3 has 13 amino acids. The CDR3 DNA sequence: TGTGCTAGCAGCTTAGTGGCAAACACTGAAGCTTTCTTT. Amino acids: CASSLVANTEAFF.

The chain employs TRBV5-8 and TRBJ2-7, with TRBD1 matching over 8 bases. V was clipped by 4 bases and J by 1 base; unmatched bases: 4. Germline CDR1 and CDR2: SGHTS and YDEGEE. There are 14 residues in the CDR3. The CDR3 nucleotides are TGTGCCAGCAGCCCGACAGGGGTTTCCTACGAGCAGTACTTC. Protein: CASSPTGVSYEQYF.

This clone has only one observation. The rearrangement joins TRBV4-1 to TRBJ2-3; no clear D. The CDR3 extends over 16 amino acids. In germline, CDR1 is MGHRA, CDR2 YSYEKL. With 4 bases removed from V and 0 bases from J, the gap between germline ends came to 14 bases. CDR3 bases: TGCGCCAGCAGCCCCCCCGGCGGAACCAGCACAGATACGCAGTATTTT. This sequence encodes CASSPPGGTSTDTQYF.

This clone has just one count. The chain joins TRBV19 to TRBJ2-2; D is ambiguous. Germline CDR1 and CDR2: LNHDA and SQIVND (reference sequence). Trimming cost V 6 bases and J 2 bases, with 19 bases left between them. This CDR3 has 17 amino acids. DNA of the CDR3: TGTGCCAGTAGCCCGCCCCGAAGGCGGAGTAACACCGGGGAGCTGTTTTTT. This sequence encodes CASSPPRRRSNTGELFF.

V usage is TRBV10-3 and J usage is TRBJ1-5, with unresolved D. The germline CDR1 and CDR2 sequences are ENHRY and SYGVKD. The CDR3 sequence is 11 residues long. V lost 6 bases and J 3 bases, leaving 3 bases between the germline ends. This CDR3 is CAIRYNQPQHF. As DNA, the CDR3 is TGTGCCATCAGGTACAATCAGCCCCAGCATTTT.